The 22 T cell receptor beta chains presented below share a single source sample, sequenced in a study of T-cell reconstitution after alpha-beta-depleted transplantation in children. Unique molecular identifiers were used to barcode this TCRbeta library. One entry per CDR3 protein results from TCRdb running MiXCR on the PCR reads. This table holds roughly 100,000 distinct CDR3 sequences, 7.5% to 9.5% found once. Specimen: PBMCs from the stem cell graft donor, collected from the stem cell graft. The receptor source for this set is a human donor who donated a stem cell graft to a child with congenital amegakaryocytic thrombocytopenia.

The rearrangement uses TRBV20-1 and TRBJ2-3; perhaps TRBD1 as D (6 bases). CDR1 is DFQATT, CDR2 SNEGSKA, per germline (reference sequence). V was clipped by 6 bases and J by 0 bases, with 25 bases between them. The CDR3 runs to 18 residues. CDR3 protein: CSATIHPTGHWSTDTQYF. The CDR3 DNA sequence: TGCAGTGCCACTATACACCCTACAGGGCATTGGAGCACAGATACGCAGTATTTT.

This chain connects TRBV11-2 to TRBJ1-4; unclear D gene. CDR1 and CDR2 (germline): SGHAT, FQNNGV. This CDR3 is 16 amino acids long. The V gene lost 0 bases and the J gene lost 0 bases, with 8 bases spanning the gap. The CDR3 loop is CASSLDLGATNEKLFF. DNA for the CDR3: TGTGCCAGCAGCTTAGATCTGGGTGCAACTAATGAAAAACTGTTTTTT. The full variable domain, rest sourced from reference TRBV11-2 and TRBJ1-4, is EAGVAQSPRYKIIEKRQSVAFWCNPISGHATLYWYQQILGQGPKLLIQFQNNGVVDDSQLPKDRFSAERLKGVDSTLKIQPAKLEDSAVYLCASSLDLGATNEKLFFGSGTQLSVL.

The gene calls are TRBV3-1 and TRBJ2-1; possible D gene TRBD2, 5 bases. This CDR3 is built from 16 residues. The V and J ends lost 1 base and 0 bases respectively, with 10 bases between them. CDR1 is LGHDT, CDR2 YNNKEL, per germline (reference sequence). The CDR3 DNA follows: TGTGCCAGCAGCCAAGCTAGCTTGAGCTCCTACAATGAGCAGTTCTTC. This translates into CASSQASLSSYNEQFF.

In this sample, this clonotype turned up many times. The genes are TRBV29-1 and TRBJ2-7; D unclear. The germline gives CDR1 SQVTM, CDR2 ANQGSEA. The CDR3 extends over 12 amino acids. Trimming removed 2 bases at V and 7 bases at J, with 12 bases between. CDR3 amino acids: CSVELPTWEQYF. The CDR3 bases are TGCAGCGTTGAACTTCCCACGTGGGAGCAGTACTTC.

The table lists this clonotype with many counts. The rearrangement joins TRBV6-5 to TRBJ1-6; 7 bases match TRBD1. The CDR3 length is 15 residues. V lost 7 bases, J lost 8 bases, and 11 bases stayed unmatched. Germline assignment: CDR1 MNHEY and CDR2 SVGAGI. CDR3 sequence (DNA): TGTGCCAGCATTACCGCCGACAGGGACGATTCACCCCTCCACTTT. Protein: CASITADRDDSPLHF.

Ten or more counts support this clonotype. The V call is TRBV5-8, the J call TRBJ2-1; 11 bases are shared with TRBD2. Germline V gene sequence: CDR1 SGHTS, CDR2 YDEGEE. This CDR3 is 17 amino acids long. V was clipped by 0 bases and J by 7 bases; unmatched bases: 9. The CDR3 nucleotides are TGTGCCAGCAGCTTGGGCCCTTTTAGCGGGGGGGCGAATGAGCAGTTCTTC. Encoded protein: CASSLGPFSGGANEQFF.

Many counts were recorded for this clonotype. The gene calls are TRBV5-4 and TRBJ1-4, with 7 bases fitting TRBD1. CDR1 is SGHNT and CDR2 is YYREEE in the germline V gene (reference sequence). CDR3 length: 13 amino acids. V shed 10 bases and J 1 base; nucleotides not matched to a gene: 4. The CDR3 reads CAARDRTNEKLFF. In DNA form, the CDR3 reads TGTGCCGCCCGGGACAGAACTAATGAAAAACTGTTTTTT.

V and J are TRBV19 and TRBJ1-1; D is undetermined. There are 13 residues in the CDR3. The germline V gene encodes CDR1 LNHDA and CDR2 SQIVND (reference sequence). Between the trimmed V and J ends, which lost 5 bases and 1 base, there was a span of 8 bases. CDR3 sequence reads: CASSSPGNTEAFF. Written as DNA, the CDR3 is TGTGCCAGTAGTTCCCCAGGGAACACTGAAGCTTTCTTT.

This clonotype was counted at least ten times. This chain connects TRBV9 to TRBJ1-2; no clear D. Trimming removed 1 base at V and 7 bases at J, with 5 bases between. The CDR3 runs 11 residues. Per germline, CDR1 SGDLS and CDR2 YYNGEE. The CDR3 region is CASSVFGGYTF. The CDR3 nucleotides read TGTGCCAGCAGCGTATTTGGTGGCTACACCTTC.

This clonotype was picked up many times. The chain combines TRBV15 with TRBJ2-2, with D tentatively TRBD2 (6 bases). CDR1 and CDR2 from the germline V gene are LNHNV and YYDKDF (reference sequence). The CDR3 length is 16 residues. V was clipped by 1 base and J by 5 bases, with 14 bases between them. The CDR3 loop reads CATSRGEESQTGELFF. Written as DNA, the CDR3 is TGTGCCACCAGCAGAGGGGAGGAGTCCCAAACCGGGGAGCTGTTTTTT.

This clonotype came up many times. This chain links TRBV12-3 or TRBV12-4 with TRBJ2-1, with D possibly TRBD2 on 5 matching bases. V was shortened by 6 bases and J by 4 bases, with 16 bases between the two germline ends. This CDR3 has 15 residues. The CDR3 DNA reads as TGTGCCAGCAGCCATACCCGGCGGGCATACAATGAGCAGTTCTTC. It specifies CASSHTRRAYNEQFF.

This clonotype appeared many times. CDR3 in amino acids: CASQTELNNSPLHF. CDR3 in DNA: TGTGCCAGCCAGACAGAGCTCAATAATTCACCCCTCCACTTT. This chain joins TRBV6-1 and TRBJ1-6; D possibly corresponds to TRBD1 (5 bases). V shed 8 bases and J shed 5 bases, with 13 bases lying between them. The V gene's germline CDR1 is MNHNS and CDR2 SASEGT. The CDR3 spans 14 residues.

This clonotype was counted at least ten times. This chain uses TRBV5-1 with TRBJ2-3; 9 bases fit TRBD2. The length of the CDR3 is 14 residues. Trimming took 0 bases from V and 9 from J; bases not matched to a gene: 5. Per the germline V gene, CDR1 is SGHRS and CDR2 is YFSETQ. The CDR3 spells CASSLEREEETQYF. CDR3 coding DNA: TGCGCCAGCAGCTTGGAGCGGGAGGAAGAGACGCAGTATTTT.

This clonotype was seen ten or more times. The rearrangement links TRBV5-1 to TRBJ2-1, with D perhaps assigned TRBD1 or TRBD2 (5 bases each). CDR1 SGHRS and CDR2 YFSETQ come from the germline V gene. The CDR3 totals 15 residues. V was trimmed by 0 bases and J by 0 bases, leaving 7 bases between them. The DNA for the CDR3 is TGCGCCAGCAGCTTGGTTGGGACCTCCTACAATGAGCAGTTCTTC. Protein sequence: CASSLVGTSYNEQFF.

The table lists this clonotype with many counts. CDR3 residues: CASSFAGGPNNEQFF. CDR3 bases: TGTGCCAGCAGTTTTGCGGGGGGGCCTAACAATGAGCAGTTCTTC. This chain links TRBV12-3 or TRBV12-4 with TRBJ2-1; TRBD2 agrees at 9 bases. The CDR3 spans 15 residues. V lost 3 bases to trimming and J lost 5 bases; unmatched junction nucleotides: 5.

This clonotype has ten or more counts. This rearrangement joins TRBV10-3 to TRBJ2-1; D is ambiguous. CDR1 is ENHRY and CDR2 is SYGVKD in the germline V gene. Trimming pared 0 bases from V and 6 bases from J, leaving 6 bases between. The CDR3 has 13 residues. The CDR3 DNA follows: TGTGCCATCAGTGAGTCGAAGATCAATGAGCAGTTCTTC. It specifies CAISESKINEQFF.

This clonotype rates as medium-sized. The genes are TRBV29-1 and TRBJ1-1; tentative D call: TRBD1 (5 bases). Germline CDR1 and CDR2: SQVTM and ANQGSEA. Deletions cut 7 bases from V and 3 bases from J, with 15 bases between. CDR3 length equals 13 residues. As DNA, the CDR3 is TGCAGCGCTCGGACCGCGGGGGACACTGAAGCTTTCTTT. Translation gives CSARTAGDTEAFF.

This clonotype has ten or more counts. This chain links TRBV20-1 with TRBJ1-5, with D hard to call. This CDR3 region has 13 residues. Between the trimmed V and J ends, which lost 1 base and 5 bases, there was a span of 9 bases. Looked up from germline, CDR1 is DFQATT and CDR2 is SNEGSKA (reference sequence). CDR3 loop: CSARGTVHQPQHF. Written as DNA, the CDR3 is TGCAGTGCTAGAGGTACAGTCCATCAGCCCCAGCATTTT.

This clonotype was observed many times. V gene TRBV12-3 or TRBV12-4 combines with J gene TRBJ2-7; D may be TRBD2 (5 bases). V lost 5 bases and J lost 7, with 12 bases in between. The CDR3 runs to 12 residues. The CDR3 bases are TGTGCCAGCAGTCTCTCCCCGGGAGAGCAGTACTTC. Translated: CASSLSPGEQYF.

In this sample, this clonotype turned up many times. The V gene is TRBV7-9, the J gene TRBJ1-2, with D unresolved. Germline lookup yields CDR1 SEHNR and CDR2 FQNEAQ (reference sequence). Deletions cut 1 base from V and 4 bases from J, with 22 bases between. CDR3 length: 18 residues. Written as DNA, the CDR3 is TGTGCCAGCAGCTTAGATGTGGGTCAGAGCTCTGTCCGCTATGGCTACACCTTC. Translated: CASSLDVGQSSVRYGYTF.

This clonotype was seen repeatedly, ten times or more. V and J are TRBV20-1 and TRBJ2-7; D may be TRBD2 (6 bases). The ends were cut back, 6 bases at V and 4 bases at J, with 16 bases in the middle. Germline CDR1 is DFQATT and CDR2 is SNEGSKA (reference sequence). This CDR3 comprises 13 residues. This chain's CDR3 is CSAPPGLRYEQYF. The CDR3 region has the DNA TGCAGTGCCCCTCCGGGACTCCGTTACGAGCAGTACTTC.

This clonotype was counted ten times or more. CDR3 loop: CASSQLRTGELFF. The CDR3 coding sequence is TGTGCCAGCAGCCAACTAAGAACCGGGGAGCTGTTTTTT. V gene TRBV14 combines with J gene TRBJ2-2; no reliable D call. The germline V gene has CDR1 SGHDN and CDR2 FVKESK. V lost 2 bases and J 5 bases, leaving 6 bases between the germline ends. This CDR3 is built from 13 residues. Combining the CDR3 with reference TRBV14 and TRBJ2-2 gives the whole variable domain EAGVTQFPSHSVIEKGQTVTLRCDPISGHDNLYWYRRVMGKEIKFLLHFVKESKQDESGMPNNRFLAERTGGTYSTLKVQPAELEDSGVYFCASSQLRTGELFFGEGSRLTVL.